The 6 T cell receptor beta chains listed next were all sequenced from one sample in a study of blood T cells in healthy people across ages. Sample-barcoded 5' priming and a J-beta primer mix drove a second PCR of 7 to 11 cycles. One entry per CDR3 protein results from TCRdb running MiXCR on the 5' RACE reads. The repertoire holds a few hundred thousand distinct CDR3 sequences, with approximately 25% as singletons. Sample: blood. The receptors originated from a woman between 70 and 85 years old in good health.

This clonotype was detected ten times or more. The chain links TRBV5-1 to TRBJ2-5; TRBD2 might be the D (5 bases). V was trimmed by 0 bases and J by 2 bases, leaving 8 bases between them. This CDR3 is built from 14 residues. Germline V gives CDR1 SGHRS, CDR2 YFSETQ. The CDR3 loop reads CASSLGSGQETQYF. CDR3 nucleotide sequence: TGCGCCAGCAGCTTGGGAAGCGGACAAGAGACCCAGTACTTC.

The CDR3 here is CASSLGDGGTQYF. The CDR3 DNA sequence: TGTGCCAGCAGTTTGGGGGACGGAGGTACGCAGTATTTT. The chain couples TRBV6-6 to TRBJ2-3; D possibly uses TRBD1 or TRBD2 (5 bases each). V was clipped by 4 bases and J by 8 bases, with 13 bases between them. The CDR3 is made up of 13 amino acids. CDR1 is MNHNY and CDR2 is SVGAGI in the germline V gene (reference sequence).

The chain joins TRBV20-1 to TRBJ2-7; D is unclear. The CDR3 loop spans 13 amino acids. Germline loops: CDR1 DFQATT, CDR2 SNEGSKA (reference sequence). Trimming left V 4 bases short and J 3 bases short, with 13 bases between. This CDR3 is CSATPKSIYEQYF. For the CDR3, the DNA is TGCAGTGCTACCCCTAAGAGCATCTACGAGCAGTACTTC.

The chain employs TRBV29-1 and TRBJ1-4; D unresolved. Germline values: CDR1 SQVTM, CDR2 ANQGSEA. Trimming took off 5 bases at V and 0 bases at J, with 10 bases between the two ends. CDR3 size: 14 residues. CDR3 amino acids: CSVSEDTTNEKLFF. The DNA for the CDR3 is TGCAGCGTTTCAGAAGATACAACTAATGAAAAACTGTTTTTT.

In its sample, this clonotype was seen a few times. The V and J genes are TRBV20-1 and TRBJ2-5; the D call may be TRBD1 or TRBD2 (5 bases each). This CDR3 has 14 amino acids. Germline CDR1 reads DFQATT; CDR2 reads SNEGSKA (reference sequence). The ends were cut back, 6 bases at V and 0 bases at J, with 14 bases in the middle. The CDR3: CSAFEGRYQETQYF. Written as DNA, the CDR3 is TGCAGTGCCTTTGAGGGGCGGTACCAAGAGACCCAGTACTTC.

This sequence joins TRBV7-3 and TRBJ1-1; maybe TRBD1 (6 bases). V lost 8 bases and J 5 bases, leaving 15 bases between the germline ends. Germline V gene data show CDR1 as SGHTA and CDR2 as FQGTGA. CDR3 length equals 13 residues. For the CDR3, the DNA is TGTGCCAGCGGGGGGGGGGCAGGGACTGAAGCTTTCTTT. The encoded protein is CASGGGAGTEAFF. Full variable domain (outside the CDR3, taken from reference TRBV7-3 and TRBJ1-1): GAGVSQTPSNKVTEKGKYVELRCDPISGHTALYWYRQSLGQGPEFLIYFQGTGAADDSGLPNDRFFAVRPEGSVSTLKIQRTERGDSAVYLCASGGGAGTEAFFGQGTRLTVV.